A single sample gave rise to the 24 T cell receptor beta chains below, sequenced in a study of cytomegalovirus exposure and HLA in healthy donors. Primers: 60 Vbeta forward and 13 Jbeta reverse. The protocol was immunoSEQ multiplex PCR, while the TCRdb copy is restricted to in-frame clones and leaves out a portion. There are around 140,000 clones in the sample; roughly 79% occur only once, and approximately 1.6% lies in the top ten. The specimen was PBMCs. The receptors shown here come from a woman between 18 and 29 years old in good health and CMV-seronegative.

This clone was detected only a few times. The J gene is TRBJ1-1, the V gene TRBV5-6; D unclear. The CDR3 contains 16 residues. V gave up 0 bases and J gave up 4 bases, with 16 bases separating them. Germline V gene data show CDR1 as SGHDT and CDR2 as YYEEEE. The DNA for the CDR3 is TGTGCCAGCAGCTTGGCCAATTTCCGAACGGTCACTGAAGCTTTCTTT. This gives the protein CASSLANFRTVTEAFF.

J is TRBJ2-7 and V is TRBV5-6; possibly TRBD1 for D (5 bases). Germline values: CDR1 SGHDT, CDR2 YYEEEE. The CDR3 is made up of 13 amino acids. Trimming pared 4 bases from V and 5 bases from J, leaving 13 bases between. The CDR3 loop is CASSAPTAHEQYF. The CDR3 DNA is TGTGCCAGCAGCGCACCGACAGCGCACGAGCAGTACTTC.

This chain links TRBV5-1 with TRBJ2-2; TRBD2 agrees at 10 bases. The CDR3 is made up of 16 amino acids. CDR1 is SGHRS, CDR2 YFSETQ, per germline. The V gene end was trimmed by 2 bases and the J gene end by 5 bases; junction bases not matched to a gene: 6. The CDR3 DNA sequence: TGCGCCAGCAGCTTTGGTGCTAGCGGGAGAACCGGGGAGCTGTTTTTT. Its protein product is CASSFGASGRTGELFF.

The genes are TRBV7-9 and TRBJ1-3; possibly TRBD1 for D (5 bases). The V end was cut by 8 bases, the J end by 9 bases, with 23 bases between. CDR1 and CDR2 (germline): SEHNR, FQNEAQ (reference sequence). The CDR3 is 15 residues long. The chain's CDR3 is CASRGEGALSATIYF. CDR3 bases: TGTGCCAGCCGGGGGGAGGGCGCTTTGTCTGCCACCATATATTTT.

This clone was observed a single time. The V call is TRBV7-8, the J call TRBJ2-2; 14 positions match TRBD2. Germline trimming cut 4 bases from V and 4 bases from J; bases unmatched to any gene: 8. Germline lookup yields CDR1 SGHVS and CDR2 FQNEAQ. The CDR3 loop spans 18 amino acids. The CDR3 region has the DNA TGTGCCAGCAGCTCTCGACTCGGGACTAGCGGGAGCACCGGGGAGCTGTTTTTT. Translating it yields CASSSRLGTSGSTGELFF.

The CDR3, as DNA: TGTGCCAGCAGTCTTGGGGAGCGAGGCTACACCTTC. It specifies CASSLGERGYTF. The rearrangement uses TRBV25-1 and TRBJ1-2; D ambiguous. Germline V lookup: CDR1 MGHDK, CDR2 SYGVNS. The ends were cut back, 5 bases at V and 8 bases at J, with 12 bases in the middle. CDR3 length equals 12 residues.

V usage is TRBV19 and J usage is TRBJ2-7, with a tentative D call TRBD2 (6 bases). CDR3 length: 12 amino acids. V gave up 7 bases and J gave up 5 bases, with 12 bases separating them. Germline CDR1 reads LNHDA; CDR2 reads SQIVND (reference sequence). The CDR3 nucleotides are TGTGCCAGTAAGGAGGGGCCAAACGAGCAGTACTTC. This codes for CASKEGPNEQYF.

The V and J genes are TRBV29-1 and TRBJ2-7; 7 bases agree with TRBD2. The V gene's germline CDR1 is SQVTM and CDR2 ANQGSEA. This CDR3 is built from 14 residues. Losses at the gene ends were 4 bases for V and 4 bases for J; bases not matched to a gene: 10. The CDR3 DNA reads as TGCAGCGTTGGAGGCGGCGGGAGTGGGTACGAGCAGTACTTC. It translates to CSVGGGGSGYEQYF.

V usage is TRBV4-1 and J usage is TRBJ2-1; 15 positions match TRBD2. The CDR3 sequence is 17 residues long. CDR1 and CDR2 from the germline V gene are MGHRA and YSYEKL. Trimming took 2 bases from V and 8 from J; bases not matched to a gene: 7. The CDR3 nucleotides are TGCGCCAGCAGCCAACGGACTAGCGGGAGGGCCCAAGATGAGCAGTTCTTC. Translated: CASSQRTSGRAQDEQFF.

The V and J genes are TRBV28 and TRBJ2-5, with 14 bases aligning to TRBD2. This CDR3 comprises 14 residues. Germline CDR1 reads MDHEN; CDR2 reads SYDVKM. Trimming at V came to 6 bases and at J to 7 bases, leaving 4 bases not matched to a gene. The CDR3 reads CASRRLAGGGTQYF. The CDR3 region has the DNA TGTGCCAGCAGGCGACTAGCGGGAGGGGGGACCCAGTACTTC. The full variable domain, its missing parts supplied by reference TRBV28 and TRBJ2-5, is DVKVTQSSRYLVKRTGEKVFLECVQDMDHENMFWYRQDPGLGLRLIYFSYDVKMKEKGDIPEGYSVSREKKERFSLILESASTNQTSMYLCASRRLAGGGTQYFGPGTRLLVL.

The V and J genes are TRBV27 and TRBJ2-1; the D is unclear. V was shortened by 5 bases and J by 3 bases, with 11 bases between the two germline ends. The CDR3 has 14 amino acids. Germline V gives CDR1 MNHEY, CDR2 SMNVEV (reference sequence). CDR3 amino acids: CASSTRLIYNEQFF. Here the CDR3 DNA reads TGTGCCAGCAGTACCCGCCTAATCTACAATGAGCAGTTCTTC.

The chain recombines TRBV25-1 with TRBJ2-7, with D possibly being TRBD1 (5 bases). The CDR3 spans 13 residues. CDR1 and CDR2 from the germline V gene are MGHDK and SYGVNS. V lost 2 bases, J lost 3 bases, and 8 bases lay in between. CDR3 protein: CASSEGGHYEQYF. The CDR3 nucleotides read TGTGCCAGCAGTGAAGGCGGACACTACGAGCAGTACTTC.

The rearrangement links TRBV30 to TRBJ1-5, with TRBD1 as a possible D gene (6 bases). The CDR3 length is 14 residues. V was trimmed by 1 base and J by 3 bases, leaving 10 bases between them. Germline V gives CDR1 GTSNPN, CDR2 SVGIG (reference sequence). CDR3 nucleotides: TGTGCCTGGAGTGGTGGGACAAACAATCAGCCCCAGCATTTT. As protein: CAWSGGTNNQPQHF.

The chain couples TRBV5-6 to TRBJ2-7; D is perhaps TRBD1 (6 bases). CDR3 length equals 13 residues. Germline CDR1 and CDR2: SGHDT and YYEEEE. The V and J ends lost 4 bases and 7 bases respectively, with 15 bases between them. The CDR3 region is CASSLGVGTEQYF. DNA of the CDR3: TGTGCCAGCAGCCTGGGGGTCGGGACAGAGCAGTACTTC.

The V and J genes are TRBV10-1 and TRBJ2-7, with 8 bases lining up with TRBD2. In germline, CDR1 is WNHNN, CDR2 SYGVQD (reference sequence). J gave up 3 bases and V 10 bases, and 11 bases lay outside the gene matches. The CDR3 loop spans 14 amino acids. This CDR3 reads CANRVAGTIYEQYF. The CDR3 DNA is TGCGCCAACCGCGTAGCGGGAACGATCTACGAGCAGTACTTC.

This clone was seen a handful of times. This chain uses TRBV25-1 with TRBJ2-7; D may be TRBD1 (6 bases). The CDR3 spans 14 residues. V was shortened by 3 bases and J by 6 bases, with 15 bases between the two germline ends. CDR1 and CDR2 (germline): MGHDK, SYGVNS. The CDR3 sequence is CASSEGRGLGEQYF. The CDR3 nucleotides read TGTGCCAGCAGTGAGGGCAGGGGATTGGGCGAGCAGTACTTC.

The chain uses TRBV7-9 and TRBJ1-4; 9 bases match TRBD1. V trimming: 5 bases; J trimming: 8 bases; junction bases outside the gene matches: 12. Germline V gives CDR1 SEHNR, CDR2 FQNEAQ (reference sequence). The CDR3 contains 16 residues. CDR3 protein: CASSPTSGTGHEKLFF. DNA for the CDR3: TGTGCCAGCAGCCCGACCTCCGGGACAGGGCACGAAAAACTGTTTTTT. Using reference TRBV7-9 and TRBJ1-4 for the parts outside the CDR3, the full variable domain is DTGVSQNPRHKITKRGQNVTFRCDPISEHNRLYWYRQTLGQGPEFLTYFQNEAQLEKSRLLSDRFSAERPKGSFSTLEIQRTEQGDSAMYLCASSPTSGTGHEKLFFGSGTQLSVL.

This clone has only a few counts. The chain is built from TRBV6-4 and TRBJ1-1; D gene uncertain. Germline CDR1 MRHNA, CDR2 SNTAGT. This CDR3 is 14 amino acids long. V lost 7 bases and J 1 base, leaving 13 bases between the germline ends. The DNA for the CDR3 is TGTGCCAGCACCATCCCTACCTCGAACACTGAAGCTTTCTTT. It encodes CASTIPTSNTEAFF.

This clone was observed a single time. V gene TRBV2 combines with J gene TRBJ1-5; possibly TRBD1 for D (5 bases). V was trimmed by 7 bases and J by 0 bases, leaving 16 bases between them. The CDR3 runs 16 residues. Germline V gene data show CDR1 as SNHLY and CDR2 as FYNNEI. CDR3 DNA sequence: TGTGCCAGCAACCAGGGCGTTCTGCGTAGCAATCAGCCCCAGCATTTT. Its protein product is CASNQGVLRSNQPQHF.

This clone was counted once. The V and J genes are TRBV4-1 and TRBJ1-4; TRBD1 agrees at 10 bases. The CDR3 loop spans 21 amino acids. Germline V gene sequence: CDR1 MGHRA, CDR2 YSYEKL. V was clipped by 1 base and J by 7 bases; unmatched bases: 21. CDR3 protein: CASSQAPVASRDRGLLEKLFF. In DNA form, the CDR3 reads TGCGCCAGCAGCCAAGCTCCCGTGGCGTCCCGGGACAGGGGATTACTTGAAAAACTGTTTTTT.

This chain uses TRBV6-5 with TRBJ1-2; TRBD1 aligns across 8 bases. V lost 4 bases to trimming and J lost 4 bases; unmatched junction nucleotides: 5. This CDR3 spans 14 amino acids. The V gene's germline CDR1 is MNHEY and CDR2 SVGAGI. CDR3 residues: CASSSDRGSYGYTF. CDR3 bases: TGTGCCAGCAGTTCAGACAGGGGATCCTATGGCTACACCTTC.

CDR3 sequence (DNA): TGTGCCAGCAGCGTAGGTCCTAGCGGGATGTATGAGCAGTTCTTC. Amino acids: CASSVGPSGMYEQFF. The V gene is TRBV9, the J gene TRBJ2-1; TRBD2 matches at 9 bases. The length of the CDR3 is 15 residues. Germline V gene lookup returns CDR1 SGDLS and CDR2 YYNGEE. After removal of 0 bases from V and 8 bases from J, the junction contained 6 bases not matched to a gene.

Concerning this clone: Germline is not matched at one junction end, which may reflect a read error. The chain joins TRBV5-1 to TRBJ2-1; D perhaps matches TRBD2 (5 bases). The germline V gene has CDR1 SGHRS and CDR2 YFSETQ. This CDR3 comprises 13 residues. The DNA for the CDR3 is TGCGCCAGTAGGAGGATATCCGACAACGAGCAGTTCTTC. It translates to CASRRISDNEQFF.

The chain is built from TRBV5-4 and TRBJ1-2, with 12 bases lining up with TRBD1. The CDR3 is made up of 14 amino acids. The V gene end was trimmed by 4 bases and the J gene end by 8 bases; junction bases not matched to a gene: 6. Germline V gene lookup returns CDR1 SGHNT and CDR2 YYREEE (reference sequence). CDR3 protein: CASSRGQGAVGYTF. CDR3 DNA: TGTGCCAGCAGCCGGGGACAGGGGGCAGTCGGCTACACCTTC.